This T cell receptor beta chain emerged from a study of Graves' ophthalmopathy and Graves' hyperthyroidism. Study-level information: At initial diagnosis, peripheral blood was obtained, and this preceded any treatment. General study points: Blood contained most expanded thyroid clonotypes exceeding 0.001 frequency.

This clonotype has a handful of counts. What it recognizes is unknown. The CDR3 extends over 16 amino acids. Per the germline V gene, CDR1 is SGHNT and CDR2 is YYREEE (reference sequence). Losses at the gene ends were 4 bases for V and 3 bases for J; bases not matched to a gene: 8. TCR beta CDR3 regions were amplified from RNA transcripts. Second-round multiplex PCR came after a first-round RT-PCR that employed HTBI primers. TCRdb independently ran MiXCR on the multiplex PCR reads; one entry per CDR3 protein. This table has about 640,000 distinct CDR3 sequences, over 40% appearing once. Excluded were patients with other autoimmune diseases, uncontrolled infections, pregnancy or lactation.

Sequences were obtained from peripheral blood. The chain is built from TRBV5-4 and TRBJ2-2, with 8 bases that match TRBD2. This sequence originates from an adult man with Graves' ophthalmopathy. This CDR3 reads CASSQKAGVDTGELFF. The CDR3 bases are TGTGCCAGCAGCCAAAAAGCGGGAGTCGACACCGGGGAGCTGTTTTTT.